This record covers a single TCR beta chain. This clonotype was counted at least ten times. Its antigen is currently not known. Qualities for individual bases were not recorded, and no much larger clone is one base off. This specimen belongs to a study of T cells in Graves' hyperthyroidism and ophthalmopathy (dated by TCRdb to the late 2010s). In terms of the full investigation: Peripheral blood was collected at initial diagnosis, before any treatment. Following sampling, methimazole starting at 30 mg daily was given to hyperthyroidism patients, and high-dose intravenous methylprednisolone was given to ophthalmopathy patients. The approximately 100 discovery patients were divided at random into training and test sets in a 7:3 ratio. To identify TCR V-J signatures that set the groups apart, the researchers used a discovery cohort of about a hundred patients, made up of about 44 with Graves' ophthalmopathy and 57 with stable Graves' hyperthyroidism. The paper reports TCR Vbeta CDR3 sequencing of some 140 peripheral blood samples: over 40 ophthalmopathy, under 80 hyperthyroidism and around 17 progressor patients. In addition, the study compared T-cell repertoires in thyroid tissue and in blood from about 6 Graves' hyperthyroidism patients. Whether ophthalmopathy could be predicted prospectively was tested in an independent validation cohort made up of under 20 hyperthyroidism patients plus 17 patients who later progressed to ophthalmopathy.

Amplification of TCR beta CDR3 regions was carried out from RNA transcripts. A first-round RT-PCR of the TCR CDR3 used the HTBI primer set with the Qiagen OneStep RT-PCR kit. Libraries were constructed in a second round of multiplex PCR, after which size selection and purification were carried out. Paired-end sequencing of the libraries was performed with 100 bp reads on an Illumina HiSeq2000. For the original study's pipeline: SOAPnuke was used to process the raw data, throwing out any read that contained adapters or uncalled bases, had a mean Phred below 15, or lacked an exact constant-primer or identifier match. COPE v1.2.5 was used to merge the high-quality paired reads, and each unique nucleotide sequence was defined as a clonotype. MiTCR v1.1 was used to align clonotypes to the IMGT TRBV, TRBD and TRBJ reference segments. Only V-J combinations with frequency above 0.0001, covering about 99% of repertoires, were analysed. The TCS score was defined as the ratio of F50 (clonal expansion) to E x V (chaos), calculated using BLOSUM62-based TCRdist between CDR3 peptides within each V-J. Welch's t-statistics and random forest reduced around 550 V-J features to 10 to 15, which were used in a naive Bayes classifier (R e1071). TCRdb handled the public reads itself, with Q25 trimming in fastp and clone calling in MiXCR, and kept productive beta chains. One record per CDR3 amino acid sequence lists the most common genes and DNA. What appears here as the V and J calls and clone size reflects TCRdb's work, not the paper's. For this sample the table gives more than 550,000 distinct CDR3 sequences, of which 15% to 20% were detected only once. The ten largest clones take up about a sixth of the sample.

Stable Graves' hyperthyroidism was defined as no progression to ophthalmopathy during 18 months of follow-up. The hyperthyroidism patients were between 18 and 65 years old and newly diagnosed, with a disease duration of less than 2 months. Any patient with an uncontrolled infection, another autoimmune disease, pregnancy or lactation was excluded. Clinical symptoms, serum thyroxine and TRAb, thyroid ultrasound, and orbital computed tomography formed the basis for the diagnoses. PBMCs were isolated from about 9.1 ml of fresh peripheral blood by Ficoll-Paque density gradient centrifugation. Total RNA was extracted with Trizol reagent, and quality was checked on an Agilent 2100 Bioanalyzer. Including the terminal cysteine and phenylalanine, the CDR3 comprises 15 residues. Of the read, only the CDR3 DNA is kept; its 45 bases are in frame from base 1. V drops 4 bases and J drops 2 bases, leaving 13 bases in between. The germline V gene (reference sequence) provides CDR1 MNHEY and CDR2 SMNVEV.

General conclusions and limits of the study: No statistical method was used to set the sample size in advance, and investigators knew the group allocation. In validation, the model predicted progression to ophthalmopathy a median of around 6.5 months before onset, with about 67% sensitivity and roughly 77% specificity. A model built on a 13 V-J signature distinguished ophthalmopathy from stable hyperthyroidism, reaching roughly 88% sensitivity and under 84% specificity in cross-validation and 80%/75% in testing. Most expanded thyroid clonotypes (frequency above 0.001) were also detected in blood, a finding suggesting that blood repertoires may reflect thyroid immune responses.

Sample: blood. The chain is encoded by TRBV27 joined to TRBJ2-3, and the D gene may be TRBD1, 6 bases matching. This TCR came from a man aged 45-65 years with Graves' hyperthyroidism. The CDR3 region reads CASSSGHPSTDTQYF. The DNA sequence reads TGTGCCAGCAGTTCGGGACATCCTTCCACAGATACGCAGTATTTT.